This TCR beta chain was identified in a study of T cell responses to AZD1222 COVID-19 vaccine. Study conclusions and caveats: Among vaccine-associated CD4 TCRs, coverage spanned spike, with dominance at 160-218 and 743-854. Repertoires were obtained only post-peak T cell response.

Libraries were prepared by immunoSEQ multiplex PCR; TCRdb keeps only in-frame clonotypes and omits some of them. The sample has about 83,000 clones, 80% to 90% seen once. V lost 6 bases, J lost 6 bases, and 12 bases lay in between. The germline V gene encodes CDR1 MDHEN and CDR2 SYDVKM. The CDR3 contains 12 residues. Concerning this clone itself: Antigen unknown.

V is TRBV28 and J is TRBJ2-7; possibly TRBD1 or TRBD2 for D (7 bases each). The sample consisted of peripheral blood, taken 28 days after the second AZD1222 dose. The origin of this receptor is an adult who received the AZD1222 COVID-19 vaccine. The CDR3 DNA is TGTGCCAGCAGCCCAGGGGGGGGCGAGCAGTACTTC. Translating gives CASSPGGGEQYF.